Following are 9 T cell receptor beta chains from one sample sequenced in a study of Ad26.COV2.S vaccination and SARS-CoV-2 variants (dated by TCRdb to 2020 to 2023). The meaning of the sample's treatment or condition label: around 19 received Ad26.COV2.S at low or high dose, single or two shots; about 5 received placebo; per-sample allocation not given. For vaccine and placebo recipients, repertoires were sequenced using samples collected on day 63 after the first injection. The library was obtained by the immunoSEQ multiplex PCR assay. TCRdb stores this immuneACCESS table with in-frame sequences only. Part of the clones is absent; in the studies checked, under half of the shortfall reflects unresolved V genes, and no reason is known for the rest. The sample table contains about 350,000 clones; only one count was recorded for 88% of them. Jointly, the top ten make up around 6.1% of the sample. This sample comprised peripheral blood, obtained in a trial of Ad26.COV2.S vaccine versus placebo. The receptors were gathered from a person between 18 and 59 years old who received the Ad26.COV2.S COVID-19 vaccine or a placebo.

The chain carries TRBV4-3 and TRBJ2-5; TRBD1 agrees at 7 bases. The CDR3 extends over 14 amino acids. The germline V gene has CDR1 LGHNA and CDR2 YSLEER. J lost 7 bases, V lost 0 bases, and 5 bases had no gene match. As DNA, the CDR3 is TGCGCCAGCAGCCAAGAGGGACAGCCCCGGACCCAGTACTTC. Its protein is CASSQEGQPRTQYF.

The rearrangement joins TRBV5-4 to TRBJ2-1; D ambiguous. V lost 3 bases and J 2 bases, leaving 21 bases between the germline ends. The CDR3 has 18 residues. The germline gives CDR1 SGHNT, CDR2 YYREEE (reference sequence). CDR3 loop: CASSSVGFNQTAYNEQFF. CDR3 nucleotide sequence: TGTGCCAGCAGCTCAGTGGGGTTTAACCAAACCGCCTACAATGAGCAGTTCTTC.

The chain uses TRBV21-1 and TRBJ1-6. TRBV21-1 is a known pseudogene. This CDR3 has 13 amino acids. DNA for the CDR3: TGTGCCAGCAGCGGCAAAGAGAATTCACCCCTCCACTTT. Translating it yields CASSGKENSPLHF.

The chain combines TRBV7-2 with TRBJ2-7; 10 bases match TRBD2. Trimming at V came to 4 bases and at J to 6 bases, leaving 12 bases not matched to a gene. CDR1 SGHTA and CDR2 FQGNSA come from the germline V gene. CDR3 size: 16 residues. This CDR3 reads CASSSRSGGARVEQYF. As DNA, the CDR3 is TGTGCCAGCAGCTCAAGAAGCGGGGGGGCCAGGGTCGAGCAGTACTTC. Drawing the rest from reference TRBV7-2 and TRBJ2-7, the complete variable domain is GAGVSQSPSNKVTEKGKDVELRCDPISGHTALYWYRQSLGQGLEFLIYFQGNSAPDKSGLPSDRFSAERTGGSVSTLTIQRTQQEDSAVYLCASSSRSGGARVEQYFGPGTRLTVT.

This chain joins TRBV2 and TRBJ1-2; no firm D call. The length of the CDR3 is 14 residues. Germline V gene sequence: CDR1 SNHLY, CDR2 FYNNEI. Trimming took off 4 bases at V and 2 bases at J, with 11 bases between the two ends. The CDR3 loop is CASSVGVLNYGYTF. CDR3 bases: TGTGCCAGCAGTGTCGGGGTACTCAACTATGGCTACACCTTC.

The chain is built from TRBV2 and TRBJ2-7; D is perhaps TRBD1 (6 bases). The CDR3 covers 15 residues. V lost 3 bases to trimming and J lost 0 bases, with 12 bases between them. Germline V lookup: CDR1 SNHLY, CDR2 FYNNEI. The CDR3 DNA follows: TGTGCCAGCAGTGAGGCGACAGGAAGCTCCTACGAGCAGTACTTC. This translates into CASSEATGSSYEQYF. The full variable domain, in which reference TRBV2 and TRBJ2-7 provide the parts outside the CDR3, is EPEVTQTPSHQVTQMGQEVILRCVPISNHLYFYWYRQILGQKVEFLVSFYNNEISEKSEIFDDQFSVERPDGSNFTLKIRSTKLEDSAMYFCASSEATGSSYEQYFGPGTRLTVT.

The rearrangement links TRBV25-1 to TRBJ2-1, with 10 bases identical to TRBD2. V was clipped by 5 bases and J by 4 bases; unmatched bases: 8. Germline lookup yields CDR1 MGHDK and CDR2 SYGVNS. CDR3 size: 16 residues. CDR3 sequence (DNA): TGTGCCAGCAGTCAACACGGACTAGCGGTTTACAATGAGCAGTTCTTC. The encoded protein is CASSQHGLAVYNEQFF. Combining the CDR3 with reference TRBV25-1 and TRBJ2-1 gives the whole variable domain EADIYQTPRYLVIGTGKKITLECSQTMGHDKMYWYQQDPGMELHLIHYSYGVNSTEKGDLSSESTVSRIRTEHFPLTLESARPSHTSQYLCASSQHGLAVYNEQFFGPGTRLTVL.

CDR3 amino acids: CASSVGGGNQPQHF. CDR3 sequence (DNA): TGTGCCAGCAGTGTTGGGGGCGGCAATCAGCCCCAGCATTTT. This chain connects TRBV2 to TRBJ1-5, with D possibly TRBD1 on 6 matching bases. The CDR3 loop spans 14 amino acids. V lost 4 bases and J lost 2, with 9 bases in between. Germline V gives CDR1 SNHLY, CDR2 FYNNEI.

CDR3 coding DNA: TGTGCCATCCCTTTGGGGCCTGGGGAGCAGTTCTTC. Protein product: CAIPLGPGEQFF. This chain connects TRBV6-4 to TRBJ2-1, with D possibly matching TRBD1 (5 bases). The length of the CDR3 is 12 residues. The ends were cut back, 10 bases at V and 10 bases at J, with 17 bases in the middle. Germline-derived CDR1 and CDR2 are MRHNA and SNTAGT.